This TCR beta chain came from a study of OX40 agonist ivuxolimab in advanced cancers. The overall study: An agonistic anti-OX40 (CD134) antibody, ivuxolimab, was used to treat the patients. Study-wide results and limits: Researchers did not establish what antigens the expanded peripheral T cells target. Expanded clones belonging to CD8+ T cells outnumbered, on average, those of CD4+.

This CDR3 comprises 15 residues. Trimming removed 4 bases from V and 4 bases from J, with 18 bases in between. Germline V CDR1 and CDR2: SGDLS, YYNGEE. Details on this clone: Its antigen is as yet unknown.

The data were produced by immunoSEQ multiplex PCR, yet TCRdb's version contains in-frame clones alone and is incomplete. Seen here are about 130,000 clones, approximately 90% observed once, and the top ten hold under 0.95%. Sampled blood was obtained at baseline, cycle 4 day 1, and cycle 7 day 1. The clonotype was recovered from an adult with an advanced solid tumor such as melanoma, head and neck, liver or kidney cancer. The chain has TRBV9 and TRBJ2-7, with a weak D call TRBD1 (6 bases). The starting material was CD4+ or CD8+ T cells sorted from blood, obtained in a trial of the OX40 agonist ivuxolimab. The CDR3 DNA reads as TGTGCCAGCAGCCCAGGGGATGGGACACAATACGAGCAGTACTTC. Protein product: CASSPGDGTQYEQYF.